The 2 T cell receptor beta chains presented below share a single source sample, sequenced in a study of T cell responses to AZD1222 COVID-19 vaccine. The data were produced by immunoSEQ multiplex PCR, yet TCRdb's version contains in-frame clones alone and is incomplete. The table records some 58,000 clones, 70% to 80% of them present only once. Sample: peripheral blood, taken 28 days after the second AZD1222 dose. Source of these receptors: an adult who received the AZD1222 COVID-19 vaccine.

This chain uses TRBV19 with TRBJ1-5; TRBD1 is a possible D gene (5 bases). V lost 6 bases to trimming and J lost 3 bases, with 9 bases between them. CDR1 is LNHDA and CDR2 is SQIVND in the germline V gene (reference sequence). The CDR3 has 13 amino acids. The CDR3 DNA follows: TGTGCCAGTAGGCGGGGGTACAATCAGCCCCAGCATTTT. This translates into CASRRGYNQPQHF.

The genes are TRBV19 and TRBJ1-5; no clear D gene. The CDR3 extends over 13 amino acids. CDR1 is LNHDA, CDR2 SQIVND, per germline (reference sequence). The ends were cut back, 5 bases at V and 11 bases at J, with 16 bases in the middle. In DNA, the CDR3 is TGTGCCAGTAGTGCCGACCTTCTAAGGTCCCAGCATTTT. Protein sequence: CASSADLLRSQHF.